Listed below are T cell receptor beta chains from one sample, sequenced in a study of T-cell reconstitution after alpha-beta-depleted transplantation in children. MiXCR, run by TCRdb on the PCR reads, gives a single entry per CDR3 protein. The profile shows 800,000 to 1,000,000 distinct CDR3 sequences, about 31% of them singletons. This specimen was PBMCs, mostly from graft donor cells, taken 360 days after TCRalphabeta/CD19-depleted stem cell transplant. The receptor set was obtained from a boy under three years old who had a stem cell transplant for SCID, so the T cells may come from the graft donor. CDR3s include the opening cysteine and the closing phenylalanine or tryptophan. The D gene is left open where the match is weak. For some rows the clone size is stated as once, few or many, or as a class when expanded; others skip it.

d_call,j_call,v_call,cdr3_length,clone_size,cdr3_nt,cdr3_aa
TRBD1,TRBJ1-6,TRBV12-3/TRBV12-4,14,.,TGTGCCAGCAGAGGACAGGAGGGATTTTCACCCCTCCACTTT,CASRGQEGFSPLHF
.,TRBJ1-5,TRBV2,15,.,TGTGCCAGCAGTGAATTGAAGGGGGTGTTTCAGCCCCAGCATTTT,CASSELKGVFQPQHF
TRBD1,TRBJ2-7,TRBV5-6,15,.,TGTGCCAGCAGCTTGGTTGGGACAGTAGACTACGAGCAGTACTTC,CASSLVGTVDYEQYF
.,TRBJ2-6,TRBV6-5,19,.,TGTGCCAGCAGTTATTCATATTCGGGGGCCGGGACTGGGGCCAACGTCCTGACTTTC,CASSYSYSGAGTGANVLTF
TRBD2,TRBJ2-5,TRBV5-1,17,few,TGCGCCAGCAGCTTGGGACTAGCGGGGGGCTTCCAAGAGACCCAGTACTTC,CASSLGLAGGFQETQYF
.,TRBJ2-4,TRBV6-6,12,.,TGTGCCAGTCTCGGAGCCAAAAACATTCAGTACTTC,CASLGAKNIQYF
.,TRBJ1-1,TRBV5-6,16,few,TGTGCCAGCAGCTTGGGCCGCGGGTTTTCGGTCACTGAAGCTTTCTTT,CASSLGRGFSVTEAFF
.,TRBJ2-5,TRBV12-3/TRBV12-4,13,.,TGTGCCAGCAGGAAGGGTCTTAGCGAGACCCAGTACTTC,CASRKGLSETQYF
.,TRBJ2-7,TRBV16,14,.,TGTGCCAGCAGCCAATTAGTAGGGGCACCGAGGCAGTACTTC,CASSQLVGAPRQYF
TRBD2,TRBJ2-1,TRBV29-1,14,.,TGCAGCGTTGAGATGCGGGGAGGGGTAAATGAGCAGTTCTTC,CSVEMRGGVNEQFF
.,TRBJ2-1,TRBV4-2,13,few,TGTGCCAGCAGCCAGTACCCGGAAAATGAGCAGTTCTTC,CASSQYPENEQFF
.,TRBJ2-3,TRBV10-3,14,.,TGTGCCATCGGAACGGGGGTAGACACAGATACGCAGTATTTT,CAIGTGVDTDTQYF
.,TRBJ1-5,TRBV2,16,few,TGTGCCAGCAGTGGCAGGCAGGGCTATAGCAATCAGCCCCAGCATTTT,CASSGRQGYSNQPQHF
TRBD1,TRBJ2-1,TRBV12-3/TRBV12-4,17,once,TGTGCCAGCAGTTTAGCGCTGGGACAGGGGGCACGGAATGAGCAGTTCTTC,CASSLALGQGARNEQFF
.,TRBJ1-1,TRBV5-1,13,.,TGCGCCAGCAGCTTGCCGCAGGAGACTGAAGCTTTCTTT,CASSLPQETEAFF
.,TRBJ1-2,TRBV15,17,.,TGTGCCACCAGCAGAGATCTGGGCGGCGGAGTTCACTATGGCTACACCTTC,CATSRDLGGGVHYGYTF
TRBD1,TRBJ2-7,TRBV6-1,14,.,TGTGCCAGCAAGTCCACAGGGGGCCGGTACGAGCAGTACTTC,CASKSTGGRYEQYF
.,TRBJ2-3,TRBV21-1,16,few,TGTGCCAGCAGCAAAATAGGCACTCCCCGCACAGATACGCAGTATTTT,CASSKIGTPRTDTQYF
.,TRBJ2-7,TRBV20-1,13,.,TGCAGTGCCATACAGGACCTCTCCTACGAGCAGTACTTC,CSAIQDLSYEQYF
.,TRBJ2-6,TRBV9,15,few,TGTGCCAGCAGCGCCAGGTACTCTGGGGCCAACGTCCTGACTTTC,CASSARYSGANVLTF
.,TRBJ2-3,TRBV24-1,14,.,TGTGCCACCATGGGACCGCCCAAAGGGGGTACGCAGTATTTT,CATMGPPKGGTQYF
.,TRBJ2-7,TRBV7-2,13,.,TGTGCCAGCAGCGAACGCAGGGTGTACGAGCAGTACTTC,CASSERRVYEQYF
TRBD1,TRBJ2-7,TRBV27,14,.,TGTGCCAGCAGTGAGACAGGGGGGGGCTACGAGCAGTACTTC,CASSETGGGYEQYF
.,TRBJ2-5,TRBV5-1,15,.,TGCGCCAGCAGCTCTGGGGTCAACTACCAAGAGACCCAGTACTTC,CASSSGVNYQETQYF
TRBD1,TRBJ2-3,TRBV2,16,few,TGTGCCAGCAGTGATAGTGGGACAGGGGTTCATCATGCGCAGTATTTT,CASSDSGTGVHHAQYF
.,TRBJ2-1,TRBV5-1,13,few,TGCGCCAGCAGCTTGGATAGGGGGGGTCAGCAGTTCTTC,CASSLDRGGQQFF
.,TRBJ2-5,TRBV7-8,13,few,TGTGCCAGCAGCAGACACCAGCAAGAGACCCAGTACTTC,CASSRHQQETQYF
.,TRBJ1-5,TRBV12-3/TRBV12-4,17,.,TGTGCCAGCAGTTTGGGGACAACAGGAAGGGGCAATCAGCCCCAGCATTTT,CASSLGTTGRGNQPQHF
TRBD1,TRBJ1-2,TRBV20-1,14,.,TGCAGTGCTAGAAATTCGGACAGGGACTATGGCTACACCTTC,CSARNSDRDYGYTF
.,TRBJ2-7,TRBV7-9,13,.,TGTGCCAGCAGCCACCGGGAGCCCTACGAGCAGTACTTC,CASSHREPYEQYF
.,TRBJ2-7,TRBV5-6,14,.,TGTGCCAGCAGGCAGGACGGGACCTCCTACGAGCAGTACTTC,CASRQDGTSYEQYF
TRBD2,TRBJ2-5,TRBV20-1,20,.,TGCAGTGCTAGAGATGGGGTTAGCGGGGGGGCGGACCGTATTGAAGAGACCCAGTACTTC,CSARDGVSGGADRIEETQYF
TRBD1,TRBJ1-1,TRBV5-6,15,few,TGTGCCAGCAGCTACAGGGGGCTGACGGGCACTGAAGCTTTCTTT,CASSYRGLTGTEAFF
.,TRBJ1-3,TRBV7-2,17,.,TGTGCCAGCAGCTTAGCGGTCCCCTTTAGCTCTGGAAACACCATATATTTT,CASSLAVPFSSGNTIYF
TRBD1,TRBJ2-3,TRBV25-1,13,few,TGTGCCAGCAGGCGACAGGGATCAGATACGCAGTATTTT,CASRRQGSDTQYF
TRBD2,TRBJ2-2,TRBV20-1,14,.,TGCAGTGCTAGTTCCGGGGGGGCCCCCGGGGAGCTGTTTTTT,CSASSGGAPGELFF
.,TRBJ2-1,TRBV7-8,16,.,TGTGCCAGCAGCTTAGAGGGGAGAAACCACTACAATGAGCAGTTCTTC,CASSLEGRNHYNEQFF
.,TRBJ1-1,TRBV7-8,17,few,TGTGCCAGCAGCTTAGGTTGGGCAGGGCCCATAGGCACTGAAGCTTTCTTT,CASSLGWAGPIGTEAFF
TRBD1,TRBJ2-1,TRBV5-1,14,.,TGCGCCAGCAGCTTTTGGACAGGGAACAATGAGCAGTTCTTC,CASSFWTGNNEQFF
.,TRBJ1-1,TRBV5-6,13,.,TGTGCCAGCAGCTTGATCGGGACCACTGAAGCTTTCTTT,CASSLIGTTEAFF
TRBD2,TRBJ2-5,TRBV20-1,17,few,TGCAGTGCCCTCCGGGCGGGGGGAAGGTTGTACCAAGAGACCCAGTACTTC,CSALRAGGRLYQETQYF
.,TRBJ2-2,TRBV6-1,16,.,TGTGCCAGCACCCCAGTGGGGGCAGGGGAGGCCGGGGAGCTGTTTTTT,CASTPVGAGEAGELFF
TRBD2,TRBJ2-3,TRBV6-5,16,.,TGTGCCAGCAGTTACAGGCCGGGAGGGCCGGGAGATACGCAGTATTTT,CASSYRPGGPGDTQYF
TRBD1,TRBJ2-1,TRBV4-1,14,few,TGCGCCAGCAGCCACCAGACAGGGGGCAATGAGCAGTTCTTC,CASSHQTGGNEQFF
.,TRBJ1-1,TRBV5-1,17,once,TGCGCCAGCAGCTTGGACGTGTCGTATGGAGGGGCCACTGAAGCTTTCTTT,CASSLDVSYGGATEAFF
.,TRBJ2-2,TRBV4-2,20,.,TGTGCCAGCAGCCAATGGGGCGGGGGCGCCGGGCGCTTGAACACCGGGGAGCTGTTTTTT,CASSQWGGGAGRLNTGELFF
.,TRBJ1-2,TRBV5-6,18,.,TGTGCCAGCAGCTCCTTCTCGGGGACCGACAGACCCCTTGGGGGCTACACCTTC,CASSSFSGTDRPLGGYTF
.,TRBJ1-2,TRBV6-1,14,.,TGTGCCAGCACCTCCTTCCCGGGGGCGGGGGGCTACACCTTC,CASTSFPGAGGYTF
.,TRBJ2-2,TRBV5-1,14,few,TGCGCCAGCAGCTTGGAACGGGTCGGCGGGGAGCTGTTTTTT,CASSLERVGGELFF
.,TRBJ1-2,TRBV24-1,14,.,TGTGCCACCAGTGATAGCAGTCGTGGGCCGGGCTACACCTTC,CATSDSSRGPGYTF
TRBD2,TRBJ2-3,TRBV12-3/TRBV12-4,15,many,TGTGCCAGCAGTCCGACTAGCGGGGGGACAGATACGCAGTATTTT,CASSPTSGGTDTQYF
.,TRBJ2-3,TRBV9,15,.,TGTGCCAGCAGCAGGGTTGCAATCCCCACAGATACGCAGTATTTT,CASSRVAIPTDTQYF
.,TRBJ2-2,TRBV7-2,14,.,TGTGCCAGCAGCTTAGAACGATTCACCGGGGAGCTGTTTTTT,CASSLERFTGELFF
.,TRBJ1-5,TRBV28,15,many,TGTGCCAGCACCCCCTCGATGGGGGGCAATCAGCCCCAGCATTTT,CASTPSMGGNQPQHF
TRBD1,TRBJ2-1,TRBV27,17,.,TGTGCCGGCAGTTTGGGACAGGGCGACGGCTCCTACAATGAGCAGTTCTTC,CAGSLGQGDGSYNEQFF